Here is one T cell receptor beta chain with its context. The antigen remains undetermined. The CDR3 end falls 3 residues outside the read, so it is completed with the germline J gene. The source of the sample is a study of T cells in women clearing cervical HPV infection. Study overall: Only a few women had HLA typing results available.

The CDR3 consists of 14 residues. Germline V gene data show CDR1 as WNHNN and CDR2 as SYGVQD (reference sequence). Here immunoSEQ multiplex PCR was the method, and the copy in TCRdb shows in-frame clones only, minus some. The sample data list approximately 37,000 clones. Study observations and caveats: Cases carried less TRBV6-7 than controls: approximately 0.1% versus 0.16%.

Sequencing was performed on blood buffy coat. The receptor's source is a woman aged 18 to 75 with a cervical HPV16 infection that either progressed to CIN3+ or cleared (not recorded which). The chain recombines TRBV10-1 with TRBJ1-1; the D gene is possibly TRBD1 (5 bases). The DNA read from the CDR3 is TGCGCCAGCAGTGCGACGGGAATTTACGAGGGG. This sequence encodes CASSATGIYEG. The whole CDR3 region reads CASSATGIYEGAFF.